Each of the 24 T cell receptor beta chains below was sequenced from the same sample in a study of blood T cell repertoires in COVID-19. Sequenced by immunoSEQ multiplex PCR; TCRdb stores in-frame clones only, minus some. The profile shows fewer than 350,000 clones, approximately 91% of them singletons. The sequencing input was PBMCs or T cells enriched from blood (not recorded which). These receptors came from a woman in her forties with acute COVID-19.

This chain links TRBV2 with TRBJ1-4; D gene uncertain. Germline V CDR1 and CDR2: SNHLY, FYNNEI. This CDR3 contains 14 residues. V was clipped by 3 bases and J by 8 bases, with 13 bases between them. The CDR3 region is CASSDDLLGEKLFF. CDR3 DNA sequence: TGTGCCAGCAGTGACGACCTACTAGGGGAAAAACTGTTTTTT.

The gene calls are TRBV5-1 and TRBJ2-1; 7 positions match TRBD2. Losses at the gene ends were 0 bases for V and 4 bases for J; bases not matched to a gene: 4. This CDR3 is built from 15 residues. Per germline, CDR1 SGHRS and CDR2 YFSETQ. The CDR3 bases are TGCGCCAGCAGCTTGGTGACCGGGAGGTACAATGAGCAGTTCTTC. Translating it yields CASSLVTGRYNEQFF.

The chain joins TRBV5-5 to TRBJ1-6; D is ambiguous. Germline-derived CDR1 and CDR2 are SGHKS and YYEKEE (reference sequence). V lost 4 bases to trimming and J lost 8 bases, with 16 bases between them. The CDR3 is made up of 15 amino acids. The CDR3 DNA reads as TGTGCCAGCAGCCCTGGACGGACTATAGATTCACCCCTCCACTTT. It is translated as CASSPGRTIDSPLHF.

This rearrangement joins TRBV30 to TRBJ1-2; a possible D gene is TRBD1 (5 bases). Between the trimmed V and J ends, which lost 3 bases and 8 bases, there was a span of 16 bases. The CDR3 contains 13 residues. Germline CDR1 is GTSNPN and CDR2 is SVGIG (reference sequence). The chain's CDR3 is CAWRMTASNGYTF. The CDR3, as DNA: TGTGCCTGGAGGATGACAGCCTCAAACGGCTACACCTTC.

The CDR3 nucleotides are TGCGCCAGCAGCCCGGGACTAGCCCGATCCTACAATGAGCAGTTCTTC. It translates to CASSPGLARSYNEQFF. This chain connects TRBV4-1 to TRBJ2-1; 9 positions agree with TRBD2. Germline lookup yields CDR1 MGHRA and CDR2 YSYEKL. The CDR3 sequence is 16 residues long. V shed 4 bases and J 1 base; nucleotides not matched to a gene: 5.

J is TRBJ1-3 and V is TRBV6-5; a weak D match, TRBD1 (5 bases). Looked up from germline, CDR1 is MNHEY and CDR2 is SVGAGI. Between the trimmed V and J ends, which lost 6 bases and 4 bases, there was a span of 13 bases. The CDR3 runs to 14 residues. CDR3 nucleotides: TGTGCCAGCAGACAAACAGGAACGGGAAACACCATATATTTT. As protein: CASRQTGTGNTIYF.

V usage is TRBV11-2 and J usage is TRBJ2-7; 10 bases fit TRBD1. V was clipped by 5 bases and J by 3 bases; unmatched bases: 7. The CDR3 runs 15 residues. Germline V gives CDR1 SGHAT, CDR2 FQNNGV. The CDR3 here is CASSRNRDRGYEQYF. Written as DNA, the CDR3 is TGTGCCAGCAGCCGCAACCGGGACAGGGGCTACGAGCAGTACTTC.

The V gene is TRBV7-2, the J gene TRBJ2-5; 8 bases match TRBD2. CDR1 SGHTA and CDR2 FQGNSA come from the germline V gene. The V gene end was trimmed by 4 bases and the J gene end by 5 bases; junction bases not matched to a gene: 9. The CDR3 runs 15 residues. This CDR3 is CASSSGLGLRETQYF. DNA of the CDR3: TGTGCCAGCAGCTCGGGACTAGGGCTTCGGGAGACCCAGTACTTC.

The chain links TRBV7-9 to TRBJ2-7; TRBD1 agrees at 8 bases. Trimming cost V 6 bases and J 4 bases; bases outside gene matches: 2. Germline lookup yields CDR1 SEHNR and CDR2 FQNEAQ (reference sequence). This CDR3 is 12 amino acids long. CDR3 sequence reads: CASSRQGYEQYF. Written as DNA, the CDR3 is TGTGCCAGCAGTAGACAGGGGTACGAGCAGTACTTC.

This clone was recorded only once. The J gene is TRBJ2-2, the V gene TRBV6-2 or TRBV6-3; TRBD1 matches at 8 bases. The junction had 5 bases not matched to a gene; V was cut back by 5 bases and J by 0 bases. The CDR3 is made up of 16 amino acids. CDR1 is MNHEY and CDR2 is SVGEGT in the germline V gene. The CDR3 loop reads CASSGRDRTNTGELFF. The CDR3 DNA sequence: TGTGCCAGCAGTGGCCGGGACAGGACGAACACCGGGGAGCTGTTTTTT.

V and J are TRBV7-9 and TRBJ1-6; D not certain. V was clipped by 3 bases and J by 4 bases, with 4 bases between them. CDR3 length equals 13 residues. Germline CDR1 reads SEHNR; CDR2 reads FQNEAQ (reference sequence). This chain's CDR3 is CASSFGYNSPLHF. The CDR3 DNA is TGTGCCAGCAGCTTCGGGTATAATTCACCCCTCCACTTT.

The chain recombines TRBV28 with TRBJ1-4; tentatively, D is TRBD1 (6 bases). V lost 3 bases and J 0 bases, leaving 11 bases between the germline ends. The germline V gene has CDR1 MDHEN and CDR2 SYDVKM. CDR3 size: 16 residues. In nucleotides, the CDR3 is TGTGCCAGCAGTTTTCTCGGACAGACAACTAATGAAAAACTGTTTTTT. Translated: CASSFLGQTTNEKLFF.

The chain employs TRBV11-3 and TRBJ1-1; tentative D call: TRBD1 (5 bases). This CDR3 has 17 residues. The ends were cut back, 2 bases at V and 4 bases at J, with 20 bases in the middle. Germline lookup yields CDR1 SGHNT and CDR2 YENEEA. The CDR3 bases are TGTGCCAGCAGCTTACTCCCCGCAAGGGGATCTGCCACTGAAGCTTTCTTT. Protein sequence: CASSLLPARGSATEAFF.

This chain joins TRBV7-9 and TRBJ1-2, with 9 bases matching TRBD1. Germline CDR1 reads SEHNR; CDR2 reads FQNEAQ (reference sequence). The length of the CDR3 is 15 residues. V lost 1 base and J lost 7; bases outside the gene matches: 7. The CDR3 loop is CASSLDHGTGFGYTF. In DNA, the CDR3 is TGTGCCAGCAGCTTAGATCACGGGACAGGGTTTGGCTACACCTTC.

The J gene is TRBJ2-2, the V gene TRBV27, with 12 bases lining up with TRBD1. CDR1 is MNHEY and CDR2 is SMNVEV in the germline V gene (reference sequence). This CDR3 has 17 residues. Losses at the gene ends were 0 bases for V and 6 bases for J; bases not matched to a gene: 5. The CDR3 loop is CASSLSVRDRGPGELFF. As DNA, the CDR3 is TGTGCCAGCAGTTTATCGGTGCGGGACAGGGGGCCCGGGGAGCTGTTTTTT.

This chain connects TRBV28 to TRBJ2-7, with D tentatively TRBD1 (6 bases). The CDR3 runs 17 residues. Germline V gene sequence: CDR1 MDHEN, CDR2 SYDVKM. Trimming removed 6 bases from V and 3 bases from J, with 24 bases in between. The CDR3 nucleotides are TGTGCCAGCAGCTCGCCCGGACAGCCCAAAGGAAACTACGAGCAGTACTTC. It codes for CASSSPGQPKGNYEQYF.

The chain couples TRBV7-9 to TRBJ2-7; D is unresolved. Germline loops: CDR1 SEHNR, CDR2 FQNEAQ (reference sequence). The CDR3 covers 13 residues. V was pared by 5 bases and J by 3 bases, with 11 bases between. CDR3 bases: TGTGCCAGCAGCCCCAGGATCCACTACGAGCAGTACTTC. Protein sequence: CASSPRIHYEQYF.

This clone has a handful of counts. This chain joins TRBV19 and TRBJ1-5, with TRBD1 matching 9 bases. The germline V gene has CDR1 LNHDA and CDR2 SQIVND (reference sequence). The ends lost 6 bases at V and 6 bases at J; junction bases unmatched: 9. The length of the CDR3 is 15 residues. The CDR3 protein is CASSFNTGGSQPQHF. CDR3 nucleotides: TGTGCCAGTAGCTTTAACACAGGGGGCAGTCAGCCCCAGCATTTT.

Note on this clone: The sample carries other DNA sequences with the same CDR3. The rearrangement uses TRBV6-5 and TRBJ2-7; a weak D match, TRBD2 (5 bases). Trimming stripped 0 bases from V and 3 bases from J, with 12 bases between. CDR1 and CDR2 from the germline V gene are MNHEY and SVGAGI. The CDR3 runs to 15 residues. CDR3 in DNA: TGTGCCAGCAGTTACTCTGGAGGACTGAACTACGAGCAGTACTTC. As protein: CASSYSGGLNYEQYF.

The chain employs TRBV4-1 and TRBJ1-1; 9 nucleotides agree with TRBD1. Germline CDR1 MGHRA, CDR2 YSYEKL. V dropped 8 bases and J dropped 1; count of bases not matched to a gene: 2. The CDR3 consists of 13 residues. CDR3 DNA: TGCGCCAGCCTGGGACAGGGGAACACTGAAGCTTTCTTT. Its translation is CASLGQGNTEAFF.

This chain connects TRBV19 to TRBJ1-2; 12 positions match TRBD1. The trim removed 6 bases at V and 7 bases at J, leaving 9 bases unmatched. The CDR3 is 15 amino acids. The germline V gene encodes CDR1 LNHDA and CDR2 SQIVND (reference sequence). In nucleotides, the CDR3 is TGTGCCAGTAGCGACCCGGGACAGGGGGCTGGTGGCTACACCTTC. Translation gives CASSDPGQGAGGYTF.

The genes are TRBV4-1 and TRBJ1-2; D gene unclear. The CDR3 covers 16 residues. CDR1 and CDR2 from the germline V gene are MGHRA and YSYEKL. Trimming stripped 4 bases from V and 0 bases from J, with 15 bases between. CDR3 sequence (DNA): TGCGCCAGCAGCCCCCGTCTTGAGGCCACTAACTATGGCTACACCTTC. Residues: CASSPRLEATNYGYTF.

The rearrangement joins TRBV7-6 to TRBJ1-3, with a possible D match to TRBD1 (6 bases). Looked up from germline, CDR1 is SGHVS and CDR2 is FNYEAQ. The CDR3 is made up of 15 amino acids. The V end was cut by 1 base, the J end by 0 bases, with 7 bases between. CDR3 in DNA: TGTGCCAGCAGCTTAGAGGACAGCTCTGGAAACACCATATATTTT. It codes for CASSLEDSSGNTIYF.

J is TRBJ2-2 and V is TRBV6-6; D might be TRBD2 (5 bases). V dropped 1 base and J dropped 5 bases, with 8 bases sitting between them. CDR3 size: 14 residues. Germline V CDR1 and CDR2: MNHNY, SVGAGI (reference sequence). The CDR3: CASSYLGGTGELFF. The CDR3, as DNA: TGTGCCAGCAGTTACTTGGGCGGGACCGGGGAGCTGTTTTTT.